Below, 21 T cell receptor beta chains from the same sample are listed, as sequenced in a study of CD8+CD57+ T cells in acquired aplastic anemia. The use of genomic DNA as template underpinned the TCR beta VDJ and CDR3 profiling. TCRdb reprocessed the reads via MiXCR and lists one record per CDR3 protein. The sample lists 200,000 to 250,000 distinct CDR3 sequences, about 62% seen once, with about 60% in the top ten. The patients chosen for sequencing had shown expansion of CD8+CD57+ cells (detected by flow cytometry). Sequenced: sorted CD4+, CD8+, or CD8+CD57+ T cells (not recorded which) from PBMCs. These receptors all stem from a human donor with aplastic anemia.

The chain joins TRBV7-2 to TRBJ2-7; tentative D call: TRBD2 (6 bases). The CDR3 sequence is 15 residues long. V gave up 2 bases and J gave up 6 bases, with 17 bases separating them. Germline CDR1 SGHTA, CDR2 FQGNSA. Here the CDR3 reads CASSLWDLGTVEQYF. CDR3 nucleotides: TGTGCCAGCAGCTTATGGGACTTGGGGACGGTCGAGCAGTACTTC.

This rearrangement joins TRBV6-1 to TRBJ2-7; TRBD2 might be the D (5 bases). Germline-derived CDR1 and CDR2 are MNHNS and SASEGT. Trimming stripped 3 bases from V and 0 bases from J, with 18 bases between. This CDR3 comprises 17 residues. The CDR3, as DNA: TGTGCCAGCAGTGACCGCGCCTTGAGGGCAGGCTCCTACGAGCAGTACTTC. Translated: CASSDRALRAGSYEQYF.

In the case of this clonotype: It is unclear where the CDR3 begins or ends on the DNA, so no DNA is shown, and the CDR3 is as TCRdb lists it. The chain links TRBV7-2 to TRBJ1-6. Germline V gene lookup returns CDR1 SGHTA and CDR2 FQGNSA. From its first to its last residue, the CDR3 has 13 amino acids. CDR3 loop: CVLLCLGNSPLHF.

This clonotype has just a few counts. The chain combines TRBV2 with TRBJ1-2; D ambiguous. Trimming took off 6 bases at V and 4 bases at J, with 6 bases between the two ends. The CDR3 runs to 11 residues. Germline CDR1 SNHLY, CDR2 FYNNEI. CDR3 sequence: CASSSSYGYTF. CDR3 sequence (DNA): TGTGCCAGCAGCTCTTCCTATGGCTACACCTTC.

This rearrangement joins TRBV5-8 to TRBJ2-5; perhaps TRBD1 as D (6 bases). The V end was cut by 5 bases, the J end by 7 bases, with 21 bases between. The CDR3 sequence is 15 residues long. Germline loops: CDR1 SGHTS, CDR2 YDEGEE. Here the CDR3 DNA reads TGTGCCAGCAGTGAGACCCCGGGGACATCGGGGACCCAGTACTTC. Encoded protein: CASSETPGTSGTQYF. Supplemented by reference TRBV5-8 and TRBJ2-5, the full variable domain reads EAGVTQSPTHLIKTRGQQATLRCSPISGHTSVYWYQQALGLGLQFLLWYDEGEERNRGNFPPRFSGRQFPNYSSELNVNALELEDSALYLCASSETPGTSGTQYFGPGTRLLVL.

This clonotype was recorded a few times. The chain joins TRBV24-1 to TRBJ1-2, with 9 nucleotides matching TRBD1. V shed 6 bases and J 2 bases; nucleotides not matched to a gene: 3. Germline V CDR1 and CDR2: KGHDR, SFDVKD. The CDR3 is made up of 14 amino acids. Written as DNA, the CDR3 is TGTGCCACCAGTCTAACAGGGGGCAACTATGGCTACACCTTC. Amino acids: CATSLTGGNYGYTF.

This CDR3 reads CASSVVPLSSYNSPLHF. DNA of the CDR3: TGTGCCAGCAGCGTAGTACCGCTGAGCTCCTATAATTCACCCCTCCACTTT. The V and J genes are TRBV9 and TRBJ1-6; D remains unclear. The CDR3 runs to 17 residues. CDR1 and CDR2 (germline): SGDLS, YYNGEE. With 0 bases removed from V and 0 bases from J, the gap between germline ends came to 10 bases.

The gene calls are TRBV7-8 and TRBJ1-6; 12 bases fit TRBD1. The CDR3 consists of 19 residues. With V trimmed by 2 bases and J by 8 bases, 13 bases remained unmatched. Germline V gives CDR1 SGHVS, CDR2 FQNEAQ. CDR3 sequence (DNA): TGTGCCAGCAGCTTAATCGGACCGGGACAGGGGGCCGAAGATTCACCCCTCCACTTT. Protein sequence: CASSLIGPGQGAEDSPLHF.

This clonotype was observed a handful of times. The chain employs TRBV29-1 and TRBJ1-1; tentatively, D is TRBD1 (6 bases). This CDR3 is built from 13 residues. Germline V gene sequence: CDR1 SQVTM, CDR2 ANQGSEA. CDR3 protein: CSGRGEGDTEAFF. CDR3 DNA sequence: TGCAGTGGGAGGGGGGAAGGGGACACTGAAGCTTTCTTT.

This chain links TRBV19 with TRBJ1-5; TRBD1 is a possible D gene (5 bases). Germline-derived CDR1 and CDR2 are LNHDA and SQIVND (reference sequence). This CDR3 region has 15 residues. V lost 5 bases and J lost 0, with 11 bases in between. The CDR3 DNA sequence: TGTGCCAGTAGTCCCGACAGCCATAGCAATCAGCCCCAGCATTTT. Translation: CASSPDSHSNQPQHF.

The V call is TRBV2, the J call TRBJ2-1; D is undetermined. CDR1 and CDR2 from the germline V gene are SNHLY and FYNNEI. Trimming pared 5 bases from V and 0 bases from J, leaving 8 bases between. This CDR3 comprises 14 residues. CDR3 coding DNA: TGTGCCAGCAGTACAGACAACTCCTACAATGAGCAGTTCTTC. It specifies CASSTDNSYNEQFF.

This clonotype was detected many times. This chain connects TRBV7-9 to TRBJ2-5; 11 bases match TRBD2. V dropped 1 base and J dropped 4; count of bases not matched to a gene: 2. This CDR3 comprises 15 residues. Germline CDR1 is SEHNR and CDR2 is FQNEAQ (reference sequence). Here the CDR3 reads CASSLGLAGGETQYF. The CDR3 bases are TGTGCCAGCAGCTTAGGTCTAGCGGGGGGAGAGACCCAGTACTTC.

A few counts support this clonotype. The rearrangement uses TRBV9 and TRBJ1-3; no reliable D call. With 0 bases removed from V and 4 bases from J, the gap between germline ends came to 5 bases. The CDR3 covers 13 residues. Germline loops: CDR1 SGDLS, CDR2 YYNGEE. In DNA form, the CDR3 reads TGTGCCAGCAGCGTAGGGGTAGGAAACACCATATATTTT. It translates to CASSVGVGNTIYF.

In this sample, this clonotype turned up a few times. The V gene is TRBV10-3, the J gene TRBJ1-1, with 9 positions matching TRBD1. The CDR3 is made up of 15 amino acids. V was clipped by 0 bases and J by 1 base; unmatched bases: 0. Germline V gives CDR1 ENHRY, CDR2 SYGVKD. The CDR3, as DNA: TGTGCCATCAGTGAGTCGGGACAGGGGAACACTGAAGCTTTCTTT. This gives the protein CAISESGQGNTEAFF.

This chain joins TRBV10-3 and TRBJ2-2, with D possibly TRBD2 on 7 matching bases. The germline V gene encodes CDR1 ENHRY and CDR2 SYGVKD. There are 14 residues in the CDR3. V lost 4 bases, J lost 4 bases, and 10 bases lay in between. The CDR3 DNA sequence: TGTGCCATCAGTGGTCGGGGGGCCACCGGGGAGCTGTTTTTT. Protein product: CAISGRGATGELFF.

The chain couples TRBV24-1 to TRBJ1-2; weak D call: TRBD1 (5 bases). CDR3 size: 13 residues. V lost 7 bases, J lost 4 bases, and 12 bases lay in between. Germline values: CDR1 KGHDR, CDR2 SFDVKD. The CDR3 reads CATSYRSGYGYTF. The CDR3 DNA follows: TGTGCCACCAGCTACAGGAGCGGCTATGGCTACACCTTC.

This clonotype was seen a single time. The chain uses TRBV20-1 and TRBJ1-4, with D unclear. The CDR3 sequence is 13 residues long. Trimming removed 3 bases at V and 8 bases at J, with 13 bases between. Germline CDR1 and CDR2: DFQATT and SNEGSKA (reference sequence). The CDR3 here is CSASKDFGEKLFF. The DNA for the CDR3 is TGCAGTGCTAGCAAGGATTTTGGGGAAAAACTGTTTTTT.

The rearrangement links TRBV7-9 to TRBJ2-3; D unresolved. The germline V and J ends were trimmed by 3 bases and 2 bases, with 12 bases remaining between them. The germline gives CDR1 SEHNR, CDR2 FQNEAQ (reference sequence). The CDR3 loop spans 15 amino acids. CDR3 amino acids: CASSFDPGVTDTQYF. CDR3 DNA sequence: TGTGCCAGCAGCTTTGATCCAGGAGTCACAGATACGCAGTATTTT. The entire variable domain, with the rest obtained from reference TRBV7-9 and TRBJ2-3, is as follows: DTGVSQNPRHKITKRGQNVTFRCDPISEHNRLYWYRQTLGQGPEFLTYFQNEAQLEKSRLLSDRFSAERPKGSFSTLEIQRTEQGDSAMYLCASSFDPGVTDTQYFGPGTRLTVL.

The genes are TRBV10-3 and TRBJ1-2; D is uncertain. CDR1 and CDR2 (germline): ENHRY, SYGVKD. The CDR3 sequence is 17 residues long. Trimming cost V 0 bases and J 1 base, with 15 bases left between them. The CDR3 DNA reads as TGTGCCATCAGTGAGTCCGGCTCGTATCGGGTTAACTATGGCTACACCTTC. Residues: CAISESGSYRVNYGYTF.

The chain carries TRBV7-9 and TRBJ2-1; TRBD2 matches 9 bases. V shed 5 bases, J shed 3 bases, and the junction held 8 bases outside the gene matches. This CDR3 spans 16 amino acids. CDR1 is SEHNR and CDR2 is FQNEAQ in the germline V gene (reference sequence). Here the CDR3 DNA reads TGTGCCAGCAGCCAAATTAGCGGGAGTGGCTACAATGAGCAGTTCTTC. Its protein is CASSQISGSGYNEQFF.

This rearrangement joins TRBV12-5 to TRBJ2-7; possible D gene TRBD1, 6 bases. Germline V gives CDR1 LGHNT, CDR2 FRNRAP. This CDR3 region has 15 residues. The CDR3 loop reads CASSLGDISSYEQYF. In DNA, the CDR3 is TGTGCCAGCTCGCTCGGGGACATCTCCTCCTACGAGCAGTACTTC.